These 5 T cell receptor beta chains were sequenced from one sample in a study of cytomegalovirus exposure and HLA in healthy donors. PCR involved 60 Vbeta and 13 Jbeta primers. Using immunoSEQ multiplex PCR, the repertoire was profiled, and TCRdb retains in-frame clones only, with some absent. The table lists about 140,000 clones, about 64% of them singletons. Sequencing was performed on PBMCs. These receptors all stem from a woman aged 40 to 50 in good health and CMV-seronegative.

This clone has only a few counts. The DNA for the CDR3 is TGTGCCAGCAGTTTATCCCTTGGGAGGACCCGGCACCCAGAGACCCAGTACTTC. It yields the protein CASSLSLGRTRHPETQYF. The V gene is TRBV27, the J gene TRBJ2-5, with D possibly matching TRBD2 (6 bases). CDR3 length equals 18 residues. Germline CDR1 MNHEY, CDR2 SMNVEV (reference sequence). V lost 0 bases, J lost 4 bases, and 21 bases lay in between.

This chain uses TRBV27 with TRBJ1-6; 7 nucleotides align to TRBD1. Trimming cost V 4 bases and J 10 bases; bases outside gene matches: 19. This CDR3 has 18 amino acids. CDR1 and CDR2 (germline): MNHEY, SMNVEV (reference sequence). CDR3 sequence: CASSSGVKTGRYGSPLHF. The CDR3 DNA sequence: TGTGCCAGCAGTTCGGGGGTGAAGACAGGGCGTTACGGGTCACCCCTCCACTTT.

CDR3 protein: CASSLTGSGYGYTF. The CDR3 bases are TGTGCCAGCAGCTTGACAGGGAGTGGGTATGGCTACACCTTC. This rearrangement joins TRBV5-8 to TRBJ1-2; D is perhaps TRBD1 (6 bases). This CDR3 spans 14 amino acids. Germline CDR1 reads SGHTS; CDR2 reads YDEGEE. The germline V and J ends were trimmed by 1 base and 5 bases, with 12 bases remaining between them.

The chain has TRBV2 and TRBJ2-7, with 8 bases lining up with TRBD1. With 5 bases clipped from V and 11 bases from J, the junction kept 8 bases outside the gene matches. This CDR3 has 12 amino acids. Germline CDR1 SNHLY, CDR2 FYNNEI. The CDR3 is CASSFGDRGKYF. In DNA form, the CDR3 reads TGTGCCAGCAGTTTTGGAGACAGGGGCAAGTACTTC.

The V call is TRBV5-1, the J call TRBJ2-7, with a possible D match to TRBD1 (6 bases). This CDR3 is built from 13 residues. The germline gives CDR1 SGHRS, CDR2 YFSETQ. V lost 2 bases and J lost 6, with 12 bases in between. In DNA, the CDR3 is TGCGCCAGCAGCTTCCAGGGGAGTCGCGAGCAGTACTTC. Encoded protein: CASSFQGSREQYF.